The 9 T cell receptor beta chains below all came from one sample that was sequenced in a study of blood T cell repertoires in COVID-19. Clones were sequenced by immunoSEQ multiplex PCR, and TCRdb holds only the in-frame ones, with some missing. The top ten clones hold 9.7% of a sample with about 14,000 clones, about three quarters of them seen once. The sample comprised peripheral blood. The receptors come from a man in his sixties or seventies with acute or convalescent COVID-19.

V is TRBV14 and J is TRBJ1-1, with TRBD1 as a possible D gene (5 bases). The length of the CDR3 is 14 residues. The V end lost 4 bases, the J end lost 0 bases, and 9 bases lay between the germline ends. Germline CDR1 is SGHDN and CDR2 is FVKESK. CDR3 residues: CASSLLGVNTEAFF. In DNA form, the CDR3 reads TGTGCCAGCAGCCTCCTAGGGGTGAACACTGAAGCTTTCTTT.

The V gene is TRBV7-7, the J gene TRBJ2-7; 7 nucleotides agree with TRBD2. CDR1 and CDR2 (germline): SSHAT, FNYEAQ (reference sequence). CDR3 length equals 13 residues. The trim removed 1 base at V and 6 bases at J, leaving 3 bases unmatched. CDR3 sequence: CASSLVRGSEQYF. The CDR3 DNA reads TGTGCCAGCAGCTTAGTTCGCGGGAGCGAGCAGTACTTC.

The genes are TRBV4-3 and TRBJ2-1; 7 positions match TRBD2. Unmatched junction bases numbered 3, after V lost 4 bases and J lost 3 bases. Germline V CDR1 and CDR2: LGHNA, YSLEER. This CDR3 comprises 14 residues. CDR3 loop: CASSRLADYNEQFF. The CDR3 DNA reads as TGCGCCAGCAGCCGGCTAGCGGACTACAATGAGCAGTTCTTC.

The gene calls are TRBV29-1 and TRBJ2-1; 8 nucleotides match TRBD1. The length of the CDR3 is 18 residues. V dropped 7 bases and J dropped 0; count of bases not matched to a gene: 17. Germline-derived CDR1 and CDR2 are SQVTM and ANQGSEA. The CDR3 bases are TGCAGCGCCGATCCCCGGACAGGGCTGGCAGGCTCCTACAATGAGCAGTTCTTC. Translating gives CSADPRTGLAGSYNEQFF.

The J gene is TRBJ1-1, the V gene TRBV18, with D perhaps matching TRBD1 (6 bases). CDR3 length: 15 amino acids. Trimming pared 3 bases from V and 5 bases from J, leaving 16 bases between. Germline assignment: CDR1 KGHSH and CDR2 LQKENI. This chain's CDR3 is CASSPYEGGRTEAFF. For the CDR3, the DNA is TGTGCCAGCTCACCTTACGAAGGGGGAAGGACTGAAGCTTTCTTT.

The rearrangement joins TRBV3-1 (or the pseudogene TRBV3-2) to TRBJ1-1, with 8 bases that match TRBD1. This CDR3 spans 15 amino acids. V dropped 1 base and J dropped 10; count of bases not matched to a gene: 11. From germline, CDR1 is LGHDT and CDR2 YNNKEL (reference sequence). As DNA, the CDR3 is TGTGCCAGCAGCCAAGTGGACAGGGCTCTAATGGGAGCTTTCTTT. Protein: CASSQVDRALMGAFF.

V is TRBV6-5 and J is TRBJ1-2; weak D call: TRBD1 (6 bases). The CDR3 extends over 13 amino acids. Germline values: CDR1 MNHEY, CDR2 SVGAGI. V was cut by 0 bases and J by 7 bases, with 9 bases left in between. CDR3 amino acids: CASSYSTGGGYTF. Written as DNA, the CDR3 is TGTGCCAGCAGTTACTCGACAGGCGGTGGCTACACCTTC.

The chain combines TRBV28 with TRBJ1-4, with D tentatively TRBD1 (6 bases). This CDR3 region has 12 residues. The germline V gene encodes CDR1 MDHEN and CDR2 SYDVKM. V lost 7 bases to trimming and J lost 5 bases, with 8 bases between them. CDR3 loop: CASTQGNEKLFF. CDR3 DNA sequence: TGTGCCAGCACACAGGGAAATGAAAAACTGTTTTTT.

This clone has just a few counts. The chain is built from TRBV7-9 and TRBJ2-3, with 8 nucleotides matching TRBD1. Germline V gene sequence: CDR1 SEHNR, CDR2 FQNEAQ (reference sequence). The CDR3 consists of 15 residues. J lost 5 bases, V lost 1 base, and 5 bases had no gene match. This CDR3 reads CASSLVGQGKDTQYF. Here the CDR3 DNA reads TGTGCCAGCAGCTTAGTTGGACAGGGCAAAGATACGCAGTATTTT. The complete variable domain, with remaining parts taken from reference TRBV7-9 and TRBJ2-3, reads DTGVSQNPRHKITKRGQNVTFRCDPISEHNRLYWYRQTLGQGPEFLTYFQNEAQLEKSRLLSDRFSAERPKGSFSTLEIQRTEQGDSAMYLCASSLVGQGKDTQYFGPGTRLTVL.